This entry concerns a single T cell receptor beta chain. Antigen specificity is unknown. This CDR3 comprises 14 residues. The J segment lost 2 bases and the V segment lost 6 bases, leaving 8 bases of the junction unmatched. Germline V gene lookup returns CDR1 DFQATT and CDR2 SNEGSKA (reference sequence). The data stem from a study of T-cell memory formation after mild COVID-19. Overall study results and limits: Clones that got smaller from day 15 to 85 had even CD4/CD8, while clones growing later tipped toward CD4+.

Via MiXCR, TCRdb re-called the 5' RACE reads, giving one row per CDR3 protein. There are 300,000 to 400,000 distinct CDR3 sequences in the sample; under 25% occur only once, and around an eighth lies in the top ten. This TCR was sampled from an adult woman who had mild COVID-19 (a few samples of this study predate the infection). Cell type and time point are not known. The sequenced material came from PBMCs or a T cell subset sorted from them (not recorded which). The rearrangement links TRBV20-1 to TRBJ2-3; TRBD1 matches at 7 bases. The CDR3 nucleotides read TGCAGTGCCCGTGGGACAGACCCCACAGATACGCAGTATTTT. The encoded protein is CSARGTDPTDTQYF.